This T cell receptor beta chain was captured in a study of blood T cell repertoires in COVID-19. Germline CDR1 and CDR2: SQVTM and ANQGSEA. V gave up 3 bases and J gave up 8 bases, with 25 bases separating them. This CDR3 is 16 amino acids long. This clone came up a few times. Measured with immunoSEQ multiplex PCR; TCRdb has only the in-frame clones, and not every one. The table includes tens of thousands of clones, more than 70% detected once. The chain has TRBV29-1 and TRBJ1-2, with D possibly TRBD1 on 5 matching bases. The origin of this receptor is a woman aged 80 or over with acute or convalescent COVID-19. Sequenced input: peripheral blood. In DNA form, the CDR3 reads TGCAGCGTTGAGGGGCATCTTAGGGGCGATGCAGGGGGCTACACCTTC. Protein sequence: CSVEGHLRGDAGGYTF.